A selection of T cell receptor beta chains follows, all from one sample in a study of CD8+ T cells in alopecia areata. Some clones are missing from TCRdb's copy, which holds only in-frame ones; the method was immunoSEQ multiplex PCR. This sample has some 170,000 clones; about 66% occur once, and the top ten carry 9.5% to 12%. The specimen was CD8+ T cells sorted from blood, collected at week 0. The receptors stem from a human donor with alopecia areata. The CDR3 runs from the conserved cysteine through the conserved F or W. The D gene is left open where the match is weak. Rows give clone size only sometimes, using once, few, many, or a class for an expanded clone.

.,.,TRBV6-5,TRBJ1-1,TGTGCCAGCAGTTATGAGGGGGAAGCTTTCTTT,CASSYEGEAFF
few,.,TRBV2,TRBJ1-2,TGTGCCAGCTTAGAGGGCAACTATGGCTACACCTTC,CASLEGNYGYTF
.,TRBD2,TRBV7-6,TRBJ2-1,TGTGCCAGCAGCTTACTAGCGGGGGGGTACTACAATGAGCAGTTCTTC,CASSLLAGGYYNEQFF
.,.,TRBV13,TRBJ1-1,TGTGCCAGCAGCTTAGGTGGGGATATGAACACTGAAGCTTTCTTT,CASSLGGDMNTEAFF
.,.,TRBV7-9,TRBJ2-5,TGTGCCAGCAGCTTCCAACAGGGCCAAGAGACCCAGTACTTC,CASSFQQGQETQYF
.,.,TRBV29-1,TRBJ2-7,TGCAGCGTCGAGGGTGTCAGGGGGACTGGCGAGCAGTACTTC,CSVEGVRGTGEQYF
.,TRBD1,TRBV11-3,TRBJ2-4,TGTGCCAGCAGCGCAATCGACAGGGGAGAGGGAAACATTCAGTACTTC,CASSAIDRGEGNIQYF
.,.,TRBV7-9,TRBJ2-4,TGTGCCAGCAGCCTTGGATCGAGCATTCAGTACTTC,CASSLGSSIQYF
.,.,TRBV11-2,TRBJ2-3,TGTGCCAGCGGTGACGGGGGCGGGCAGTATTTT,CASGDGGGQYF
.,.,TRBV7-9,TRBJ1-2,TGTGCCAGCAGCTCAGACAGGAGTCCTATCTTC,CASSSDRSPIF
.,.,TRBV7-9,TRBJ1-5,TGTGCCAGCAGCTTGGGACGGGTAAATCAGCCCCAGCATTTT,CASSLGRVNQPQHF
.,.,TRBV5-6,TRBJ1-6,TGTGCCAGCAGCTTAGGGGGTTCACCCCTCCACTTT,CASSLGGSPLHF
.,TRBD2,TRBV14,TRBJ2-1,TGTGCCAGCAGCCCGCAAAACCGGGGGGGCCTCGTCTTC,CASSPQNRGGLVF
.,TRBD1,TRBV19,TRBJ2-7,TGTGCCAGCCAGTCGGGACAGGCCTACGAGCAGTACTTC,CASQSGQAYEQYF
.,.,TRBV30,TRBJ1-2,TGTGCCTGGAGTGTATCTGAATTCTATGGCTACACCTTC,CAWSVSEFYGYTF
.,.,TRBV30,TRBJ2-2,TGTGCCTGGAAACGGGGCTCCGGGGAGCTGTTTTTT,CAWKRGSGELFF
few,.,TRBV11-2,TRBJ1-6,TGTGCCAGCAGCAACAGGCGATCTCATCAACCCCTCCACTTT,CASSNRRSHQPLHF
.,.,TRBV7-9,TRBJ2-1,TGTGCCAGCAGCCCCCTGGGCAATGAGCAGTTCTTC,CASSPLGNEQFF
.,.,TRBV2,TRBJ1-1,TGTGCCAGCAGTGGCGTCAGGGTGAACACTGAAGCTTTCTTT,CASSGVRVNTEAFF
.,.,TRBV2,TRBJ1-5,TGTGCCAGCAGTTTTTCGGGTTTCCACTCGGGCAATCAGCCCCAGCATTTT,CASSFSGFHSGNQPQHF
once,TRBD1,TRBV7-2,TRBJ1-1,TGTGCCAGCAGCCACGGACAGGGGAGGACTGAAGCTTTCTTT,CASSHGQGRTEAFF
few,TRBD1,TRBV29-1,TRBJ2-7,TGCAGCGTTGAGGGAGGACAGGGTCCCAACGAGCAGTACTTC,CSVEGGQGPNEQYF
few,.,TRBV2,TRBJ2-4,TGTGCCAGCATCCATGATGGGACTGACGCCAAAAACATTCAGTACTTC,CASIHDGTDAKNIQYF
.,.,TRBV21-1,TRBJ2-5,TGTGCCAGCAGCAAAAACCGCTTGGAGACCCAGTACTTC,CASSKNRLETQYF
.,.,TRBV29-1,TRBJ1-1,TGCAGCGTTCGACAGGTCTTGAATGAAGCTTTCTTT,CSVRQVLNEAFF
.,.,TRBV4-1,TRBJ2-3,TGCGCCAGCAGCCGTGGGGAAGTTAGGGATACGCAGTATTTT,CASSRGEVRDTQYF
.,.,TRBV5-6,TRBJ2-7,TGTGCCAGCAGCTGGGGTGGAGCAGAGCAGTACTTC,CASSWGGAEQYF
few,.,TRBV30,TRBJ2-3,TGTGCCTGGGAGGGCACAGATACGCAGTATTTT,CAWEGTDTQYF
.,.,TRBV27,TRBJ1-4,TGTGCCAGCAGTGCCGGGGGAAAACTGTTTTTT,CASSAGGKLFF
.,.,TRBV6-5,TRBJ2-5,TGTGCCAGCAGGGGGGCCGAGGGGACCCAGTACTTC,CASRGAEGTQYF
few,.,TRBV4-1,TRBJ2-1,TGCGCCAGCAGTCTCCTTCCCTACAATGAGCAGTTCTTC,CASSLLPYNEQFF